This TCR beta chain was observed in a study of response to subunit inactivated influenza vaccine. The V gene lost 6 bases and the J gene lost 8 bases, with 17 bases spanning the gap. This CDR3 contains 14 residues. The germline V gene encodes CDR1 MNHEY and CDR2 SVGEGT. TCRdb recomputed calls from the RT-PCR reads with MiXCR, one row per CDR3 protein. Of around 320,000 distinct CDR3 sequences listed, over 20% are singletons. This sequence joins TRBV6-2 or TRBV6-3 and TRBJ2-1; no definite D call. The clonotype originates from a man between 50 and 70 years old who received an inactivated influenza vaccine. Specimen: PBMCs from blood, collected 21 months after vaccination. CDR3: CASSPINTGDEQFF. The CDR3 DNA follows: TGTGCCAGCAGCCCCATTAATACGGGCGATGAGCAGTTCTTC.